The entry that follows covers one T cell receptor beta chain sequence. Grouping used clinical history reported by participants in a survey and questionnaire. Germline V gives CDR1 SGDLS, CDR2 YYNGEE. Trimming removed 0 bases from V and 3 bases from J, with 13 bases in between. This CDR3 has 16 amino acids. Measured with immunoSEQ multiplex PCR; TCRdb has only the in-frame clones, and not every one. In the table there are approximately 170,000 clones, about 88% of which are singletons. The data originate from a study of blood T cell repertoires in COVID-19. Study overall: Specimens from acute and convalescent COVID-19 originated in the United States, Italy and Spain.

The chain joins TRBV9 to TRBJ2-1; tentative D call: TRBD1 (7 bases). The sequenced material came from PBMCs or T cells enriched from blood (not recorded which). This clonotype was sampled from a woman aged 18-29 years who had recovered from COVID-19. CDR3 in DNA: TGTGCCAGCAGCGTAGCTACCCAGGGGGGCTACAATGAGCAGTTCTTC. Protein sequence: CASSVATQGGYNEQFF.